This T cell receptor beta chain was found in a study of T cell clonotyping in hematopoietic cell transplantation. The wider study: Pretransplant recipient samples were taken after cytoreduction.

The time point: recipient sample about 28 days before transplant, after cytoreduction. Trimming took 3 bases from V and 0 from J; bases not matched to a gene: 9. CDR1 and CDR2 from the germline V gene are KGHSH and LQKENI. There are 17 residues in the CDR3. Data came from immunoSEQ multiplex PCR; TCRdb stores just in-frame clones and leaves some out. The table has approximately 44,000 clones, approximately 80% seen once; the top ten hold about 5.3%. A note on this clone: Antigen: not known.

The study, taken as a whole, reports: Few recipient clonotypes overlapped donors; over 97% were de novo at given depth. Recipient TCR diversity dropped after transplant; expanded clonotypes rose from day 30 to 180. Graft donor and pretransplant recipient Inverse Simpson Index values predicted broader posttransplant TCR diversity.

The clonotype comes from a man aged 55 to 69 with myelodysplastic syndrome. Some clones in this sample may be carry-over from other donors' samples. The sample consisted of peripheral blood mononuclear cells, taken before stem cell transplant. V usage is TRBV18 and J usage is TRBJ2-3, with 7 bases lining up with TRBD2. The CDR3 coding sequence is TGTGCCAGCTCACCCATACTGGGGGGGTCTAGCACAGATACGCAGTATTTT. This translates into CASSPILGGSSTDTQYF.